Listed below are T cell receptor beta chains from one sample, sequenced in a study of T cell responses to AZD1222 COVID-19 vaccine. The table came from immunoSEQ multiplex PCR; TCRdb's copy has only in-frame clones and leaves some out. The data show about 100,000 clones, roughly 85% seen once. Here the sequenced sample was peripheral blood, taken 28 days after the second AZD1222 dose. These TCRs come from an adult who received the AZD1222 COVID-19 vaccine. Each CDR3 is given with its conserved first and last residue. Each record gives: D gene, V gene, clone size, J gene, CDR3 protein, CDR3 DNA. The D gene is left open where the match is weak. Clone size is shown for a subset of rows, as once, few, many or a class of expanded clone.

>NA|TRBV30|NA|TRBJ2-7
CAWTQLISYEQYF
TGTGCCTGGACTCAACTCATCTCCTACGAGCAGTACTTC
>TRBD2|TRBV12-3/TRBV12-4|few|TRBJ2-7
CASSDSGRGEQYF
TGTGCCAGCAGCGATAGCGGGCGAGGCGAGCAGTACTTC
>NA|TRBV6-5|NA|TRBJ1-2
CASSSGPGPYGYTF
TGTGCCAGCAGCTCCGGACCCGGCCCTTATGGCTACACCTTC
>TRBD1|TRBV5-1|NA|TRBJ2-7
CASSLYGDSSYEQYF
TGCGCCAGCAGCTTGTATGGGGACAGCTCCTACGAGCAGTACTTC
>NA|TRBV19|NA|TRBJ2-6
CASSPGGGANVLTF
TGTGCCAGTAGTCCAGGAGGTGGGGCCAACGTCCTGACTTTC
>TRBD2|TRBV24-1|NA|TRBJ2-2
CATSDSPIAGGVMGELFF
TGTGCCACCAGTGACTCCCCGATCGCGGGGGGCGTTATGGGGGAGCTGTTTTTT
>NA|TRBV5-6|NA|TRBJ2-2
CASSPGLLNTGELFF
TGTGCCAGCAGCCCCGGACTATTGAACACCGGGGAGCTGTTTTTT
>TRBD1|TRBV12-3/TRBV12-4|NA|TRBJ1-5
CASSTGGHQPQHF
TGTGCCAGCAGTACAGGGGGCCATCAGCCCCAGCATTTT
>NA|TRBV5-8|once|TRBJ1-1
CASSLYQGLDTEAFF
TGTGCCAGCAGCTTATACCAGGGTTTGGACACTGAAGCTTTCTTT
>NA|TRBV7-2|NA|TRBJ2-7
CASSYDLSRSYEQYF
TGTGCCAGCAGTTACGACCTGTCCCGCTCCTACGAGCAGTACTTC
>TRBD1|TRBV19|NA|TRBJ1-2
CASSGGQGNYGYTF
TGTGCCAGTAGTGGGGGACAGGGTAACTATGGCTACACCTTC
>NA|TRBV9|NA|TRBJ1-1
CASSVSNTEAFF
TGTGCCAGCAGCGTTTCTAACACTGAAGCTTTCTTT
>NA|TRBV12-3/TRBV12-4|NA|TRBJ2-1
CASSLGGEQFF
TGTGCCAGCAGTTTGGGAGGCGAGCAGTTCTTC
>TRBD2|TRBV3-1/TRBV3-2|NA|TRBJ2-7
CASSQDSGTNSYEQYF
TGTGCCAGCAGCCAAGATTCCGGGACTAACTCCTACGAGCAGTACTTC
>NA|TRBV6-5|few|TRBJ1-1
CASSYWGNTEAFF
TGTGCCAGCAGTTACTGGGGGAACACTGAAGCTTTCTTT
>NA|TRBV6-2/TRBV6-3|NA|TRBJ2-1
CASSPAKGEQFF
TGTGCCAGCAGCCCTGCTAAGGGCGAGCAGTTCTTC
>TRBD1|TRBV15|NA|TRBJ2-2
CATSRDPTGAGGELFF
TGTGCCACCAGCAGAGACCCTACAGGGGCAGGCGGGGAGCTGTTTTTT
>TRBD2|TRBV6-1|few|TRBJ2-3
CASSVSSGGSTDTQYF
TGTGCCAGCAGTGTCTCTAGCGGGGGAAGCACAGATACGCAGTATTTT
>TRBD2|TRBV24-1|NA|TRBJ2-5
CATSHSGALKTQYF
TGTGCCACCAGTCATAGCGGGGCCCTAAAGACCCAGTACTTC
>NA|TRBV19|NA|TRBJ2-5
CATSPGQETQYF
TGTGCCACCTCCCCGGGCCAAGAGACCCAGTACTTC
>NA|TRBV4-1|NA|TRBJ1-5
CASSRDRDSNQPQHF
TGCGCCAGCAGCCGAGACCGAGATAGCAATCAGCCCCAGCATTTT
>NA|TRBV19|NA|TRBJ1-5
CASSIVPGINQPQHF
TGTGCCAGTAGTATAGTTCCAGGGATCAATCAGCCCCAGCATTTT
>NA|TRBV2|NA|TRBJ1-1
CASNSGRAEAFF
TGTGCCAGCAACTCGGGCCGGGCTGAAGCTTTCTTT
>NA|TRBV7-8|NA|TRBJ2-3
CASSFGGHHPTDTQYF
TGTGCCAGCAGCTTCGGGGGGCATCACCCTACAGATACGCAGTATTTT
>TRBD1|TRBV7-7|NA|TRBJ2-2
CATLRGTANTGELFF
TGTGCCACTTTAAGGGGGACAGCGAACACCGGGGAGCTGTTTTTT
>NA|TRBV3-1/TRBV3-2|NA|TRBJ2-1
CASSHPSNEQFF
TGTGCCAGCAGCCATCCCTCAAATGAGCAGTTCTTC
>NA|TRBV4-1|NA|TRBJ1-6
CASSQDVGTENSPLHF
TGCGCCAGCAGCCAAGATGTCGGTACAGAAAATTCACCCCTCCACTTT
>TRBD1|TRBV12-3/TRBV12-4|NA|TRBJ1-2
CASTGQGEGYTF
TGTGCCAGCACAGGACAGGGTGAAGGCTACACCTTC
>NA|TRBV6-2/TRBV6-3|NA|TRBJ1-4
CASSSPTQRTLKNEKLFF
TGTGCCAGCAGTTCCCCTACCCAAAGGACACTGAAGAATGAAAAACTGTTTTTT
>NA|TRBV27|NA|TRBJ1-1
CASRVSLNTEAFF
TGTGCCAGCCGAGTGTCCCTGAACACTGAAGCTTTCTTT
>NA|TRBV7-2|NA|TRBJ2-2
CASSSRGAPRTGELFF
TGTGCCAGCAGCTCCCGGGGGGCCCCGAGAACCGGGGAGCTGTTTTTT
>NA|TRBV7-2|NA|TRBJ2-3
CASSLAGGRIDTQYF
TGTGCCAGCAGCTTAGCGGGGGGGCGGATTGATACGCAGTATTTT
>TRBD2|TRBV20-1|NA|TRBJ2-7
CSARSGRDEYF
TGCAGTGCTAGGTCTGGGAGGGACGAGTACTTC
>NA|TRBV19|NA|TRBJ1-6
CASRDRSYSYNSPLHF
TGTGCCAGTAGGGACCGGTCCTACTCCTATAATTCACCCCTCCACTTT
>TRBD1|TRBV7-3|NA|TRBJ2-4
CASSTDRGNIQYF
TGTGCCAGCAGCACCGACAGGGGAAACATTCAGTACTTC
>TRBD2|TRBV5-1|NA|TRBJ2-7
CASSPPSGGSYEQYF
TGCGCCAGCAGCCCTCCTAGCGGGGGGTCCTACGAGCAGTACTTC
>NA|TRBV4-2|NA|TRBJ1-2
CASSQEKPSGAFGYTF
TGTGCCAGCAGCCAAGAAAAGCCCTCCGGGGCATTTGGCTACACCTTC
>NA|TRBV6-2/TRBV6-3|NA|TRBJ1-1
CASSYPLGSLMNTEAFF
TGTGCCAGCAGTTACCCACTGGGTAGCCTCATGAACACTGAAGCTTTCTTT
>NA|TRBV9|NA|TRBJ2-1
CASSVEGVTYNEQFF
TGTGCCAGCAGCGTAGAAGGGGTAACCTACAATGAGCAGTTCTTC
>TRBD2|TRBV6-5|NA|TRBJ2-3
CASSYSSGGSTDTQYF
TGTGCCAGCAGTTACTCGAGCGGGGGTAGCACAGATACGCAGTATTTT
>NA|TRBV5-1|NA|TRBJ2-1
CASSLAPTGTYNEQFF
TGCGCCAGCAGCTTGGCCCCTACAGGGACCTACAATGAGCAGTTCTTC
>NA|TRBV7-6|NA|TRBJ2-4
CASSPVLGGATKNIQYF
TGTGCCAGCAGCCCCGTGTTGGGGGGCGCGACCAAAAACATTCAGTACTTC